This TCR beta chain was obtained from a study of blood T cell repertoires in COVID-19. In the study overall: The samples span acute and convalescent COVID-19 from the United States, Italy and Spain. PBMCs, B-cell-depleted T cells, or T cells provided the cDNA or gDNA that made up the material.

Patients from Seattle were sampled longitudinally, starting during active infection. The CDR3 is 14 amino acids. CDR1 and CDR2 from the germline V gene are SEHNR and FQNEAQ (reference sequence). V was clipped by 4 bases and J by 7 bases; unmatched bases: 5. Per the original data handling: Quantification of nucleated cells was approximated via reference gene primer amplification. The method was immunoSEQ multiplex PCR; TCRdb's version includes in-frame clones alone and lacks a portion of them. That table is the source of V, J and clone size, and D and trimming were worked out from the DNA. The table shows 200,000 to 300,000 clones, with around 90% occurring only once.

The chain recombines TRBV7-9 with TRBJ1-3; TRBD1 matches 9 bases. This TCR derives from a man aged 25-45 years with COVID-19, enrolled during active disease. Sequencing was done on a sample of peripheral blood. CDR3 residues: CASSSRTGDNTIYF. The CDR3 DNA reads TGTGCCAGCAGCTCTAGGACAGGGGACAACACCATATATTTT.